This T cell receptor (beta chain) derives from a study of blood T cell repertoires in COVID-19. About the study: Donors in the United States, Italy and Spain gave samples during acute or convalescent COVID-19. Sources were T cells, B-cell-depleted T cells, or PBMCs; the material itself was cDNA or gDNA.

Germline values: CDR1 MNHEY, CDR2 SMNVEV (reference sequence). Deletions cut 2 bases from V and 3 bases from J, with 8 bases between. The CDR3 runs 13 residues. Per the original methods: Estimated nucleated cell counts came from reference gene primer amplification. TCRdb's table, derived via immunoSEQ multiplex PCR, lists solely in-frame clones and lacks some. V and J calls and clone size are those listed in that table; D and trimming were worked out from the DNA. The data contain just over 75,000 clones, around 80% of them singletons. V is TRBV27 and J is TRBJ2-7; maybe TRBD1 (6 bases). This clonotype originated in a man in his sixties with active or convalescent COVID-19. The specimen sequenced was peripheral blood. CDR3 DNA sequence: TGTGCCAGCAGTTTAGGACAGATCTACGAGCAGTACTTC. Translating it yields CASSLGQIYEQYF.